Listed here is a single T cell receptor (beta chain). As yet, its antigen is unknown. The second PCR ran about 6 to 12 cycles with a sample-barcoded 5' primer and J-beta primers. MiXCR, applied by TCRdb to the 5' RACE reads, yields one record per CDR3 protein. The sample lists 1.5 million to 2 million distinct CDR3 sequences; roughly 43% were seen once. The sample is drawn from a study of blood T cells in healthy people across ages. As for the study in general: Template switching caught about one barcoded beta molecule for each two T cells. The study, taken as a whole, reports: TCR beta diversity tracked closely with naive T cell percentage.

The CDR3 is made up of 17 amino acids. Germline V CDR1 and CDR2: LGHDT, YNNKEL (reference sequence). V was pared by 1 base and J by 4 bases, with 10 bases of the junction left unmatched. Samples each yielded at least 5 micrograms of total RNA. This chain links TRBV3-1 with TRBJ2-5, with 9 nucleotides matching TRBD1. This TCR came from a human donor in good health. Material: blood. The CDR3 region is CASSQGLPTGGRETQYF. In nucleotides, the CDR3 is TGTGCCAGCAGCCAAGGGCTTCCCACAGGGGGCCGAGAGACCCAGTACTTC.